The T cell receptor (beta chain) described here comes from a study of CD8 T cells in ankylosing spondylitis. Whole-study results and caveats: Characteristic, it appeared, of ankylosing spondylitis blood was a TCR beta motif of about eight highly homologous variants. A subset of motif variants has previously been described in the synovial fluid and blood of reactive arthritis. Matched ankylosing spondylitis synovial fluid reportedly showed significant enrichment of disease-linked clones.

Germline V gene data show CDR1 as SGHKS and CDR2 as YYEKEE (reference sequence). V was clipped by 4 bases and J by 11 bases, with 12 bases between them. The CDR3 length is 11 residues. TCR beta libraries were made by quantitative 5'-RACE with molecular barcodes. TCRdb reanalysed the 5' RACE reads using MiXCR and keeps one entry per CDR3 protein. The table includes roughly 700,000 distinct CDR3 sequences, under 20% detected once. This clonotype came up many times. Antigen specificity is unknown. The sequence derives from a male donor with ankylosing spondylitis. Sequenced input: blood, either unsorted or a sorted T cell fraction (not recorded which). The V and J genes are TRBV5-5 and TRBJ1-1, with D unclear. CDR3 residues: CASSPDLVAFF. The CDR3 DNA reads TGTGCCAGCAGCCCAGACCTTGTGGCTTTCTTT.